The 30 T cell receptor beta chains below come from one sample, sequenced in a study of T cells after yellow fever vaccination (dated by TCRdb to between 2018 and 2021). This specimen's treatment or condition label, per the study, means: live attenuated yellow fever vaccine strain. Receptors were amplified or captured by 5' RACE. The listed sequencing device is Illumina NovaSeq 6000. TCRdb reworked the public reads: Q25 trimming with fastp, MiXCR clone assembly, productive beta chains retained. One record per CDR3 amino acid sequence lists the most common genes and DNA. Present in this sample are under 200,000 distinct CDR3 sequences, 11% of which were seen just once. The ten largest clones represent 30% to 45% of the sample. The input for sequencing was CD8+ T cells sorted from PBMCs, taken 15 days after the yellow fever booster vaccination. The receptors originated from a man aged 18 to 35 who received the YFV17D yellow fever vaccine.

The chain carries TRBV12-3 or TRBV12-4 and TRBJ1-2, with 9 positions matching TRBD1. The CDR3 is made up of 14 amino acids. J gave up 4 bases and V 4 bases, and 4 bases lay outside the gene matches. CDR3 bases: TGTGCCAGCAGTTCATGGGGACAGGGCTATGGCTACACCTTC. Encoded protein: CASSSWGQGYGYTF.

The genes are TRBV7-3 and TRBJ2-3, with 11 positions matching TRBD2. V lost 4 bases to trimming and J lost 6 bases; unmatched junction nucleotides: 6. Germline lookup yields CDR1 SGHTA and CDR2 FQGTGA. This CDR3 is 15 amino acids long. CDR3 amino acids: CASSYLAGGSDTQYF. The CDR3 coding sequence is TGTGCCAGCAGCTACCTAGCGGGGGGATCGGATACGCAGTATTTT.

This clonotype has only a few counts. V is TRBV27 and J is TRBJ1-2, with D possibly matching TRBD1 (5 bases). In germline, CDR1 is MNHEY, CDR2 SMNVEV (reference sequence). This CDR3 is 13 amino acids long. Trimming stripped 5 bases from V and 7 bases from J, with 14 bases between. The DNA for the CDR3 is TGTGCCAGCAGTCCTTTGTCAGGGTTTGGCTACACCTTC. This translates into CASSPLSGFGYTF.

This clonotype has more than one count but fewer than ten. As DNA, the CDR3 is TGTGCCAGCAGCCAAGGTCCCGTCGAGCAGTACTTC. This sequence encodes CASSQGPVEQYF. The chain links TRBV7-6 to TRBJ2-7; D ambiguous. This CDR3 spans 12 amino acids. V was cut by 5 bases and J by 6 bases, with 11 bases left in between. Germline assignment: CDR1 SGHVS and CDR2 FNYEAQ.

V and J are TRBV6-4 and TRBJ2-1; 7 nucleotides agree with TRBD2. Trimming cost V 1 base and J 5 bases; bases outside gene matches: 2. Germline CDR1 and CDR2: MRHNA and SNTAGT. The CDR3 contains 14 residues. The chain's CDR3 is CASSDYAGDNEQFF. CDR3 nucleotides: TGTGCCAGCAGTGACTACGCGGGGGACAATGAGCAGTTCTTC.

The table lists this clonotype with a few counts. The gene calls are TRBV27 and TRBJ2-7; unclear D gene. Germline V gene sequence: CDR1 MNHEY, CDR2 SMNVEV (reference sequence). V was pared by 5 bases and J by 2 bases, with 10 bases between. This CDR3 comprises 13 residues. The CDR3 nucleotides read TGTGCCAGCAGTCGCCGTAAACCCTACGAGCAGTACGTC. Translating gives CASSRRKPYEQYV.

The chain is built from TRBV5-5 and TRBJ1-6; D ambiguous. V lost 3 bases to trimming and J lost 0 bases, with 13 bases between them. Germline V lookup: CDR1 SGHKS, CDR2 YYEKEE (reference sequence). The CDR3 runs to 17 residues. The CDR3 here is CASSSYPISSYNSPLHF. The DNA for the CDR3 is TGTGCCAGCAGCTCTTACCCGATAAGCTCCTATAATTCACCCCTCCACTTT.

This chain joins TRBV5-1 and TRBJ2-4, with D tentatively TRBD2 (5 bases). From germline, CDR1 is SGHRS and CDR2 YFSETQ. This CDR3 has 17 residues. V shed 3 bases and J shed 0 bases, with 16 bases lying between them. DNA for the CDR3: TGCGCCAGCAGCTCCCTGAGGGCGGTGCTAGCCAAAAACATTCAGTACTTC. Translation gives CASSSLRAVLAKNIQYF.

This clonotype was observed a few times. V usage is TRBV6-6 and J usage is TRBJ2-5; D is perhaps TRBD1 (5 bases). The CDR3 totals 15 residues. Germline loops: CDR1 MNHNY, CDR2 SVGAGI (reference sequence). Deletions cut 2 bases from V and 4 bases from J, with 14 bases between. The CDR3 DNA follows: TGTGCCAGCAGTTACCCCCAGGGATTAGGAGAGACCCAGTACTTC. It translates to CASSYPQGLGETQYF.

This clonotype has just a few counts. V is TRBV12-5 and J is TRBJ2-3, with D perhaps TRBD2 (5 bases). The germline V gene has CDR1 LGHNT and CDR2 FRNRAP. This CDR3 is 12 amino acids long. V was shortened by 4 bases and J by 6 bases, with 8 bases between the two germline ends. The CDR3: CASGYQRDTQYF. In DNA, the CDR3 is TGTGCTAGTGGTTATCAGCGGGATACGCAGTATTTT.

In this sample, this clonotype turned up many times. The CDR3 bases are TGTGCCAGCAGTTTAGGGCAGACAGATACGCAGTATTTT. This gives the protein CASSLGQTDTQYF. The chain joins TRBV27 to TRBJ2-3; D unresolved. The CDR3 loop spans 13 amino acids. CDR1 is MNHEY and CDR2 is SMNVEV in the germline V gene (reference sequence). Trimming took off 2 bases at V and 3 bases at J, with 6 bases between the two ends.

CDR3 region: CSVEGRKEETQYF. The DNA of the CDR3 is TGCAGCGTTGAAGGACGGAAAGAAGAGACCCAGTACTTC. The chain joins TRBV29-1 to TRBJ2-5; D is uncertain. The CDR3 is 13 amino acids. The V end was cut by 1 base, the J end by 3 bases, with 9 bases between. Looked up from germline, CDR1 is SQVTM and CDR2 is ANQGSEA.

This clonotype has only a few counts. The chain recombines TRBV27 with TRBJ2-3; D is perhaps TRBD1 or TRBD2 (5 bases each). Looked up from germline, CDR1 is MNHEY and CDR2 is SMNVEV (reference sequence). This CDR3 comprises 14 residues. V lost 5 bases, J lost 6 bases, and 15 bases lay in between. CDR3 in amino acids: CASSPLPGTDTQYF. The DNA for the CDR3 is TGTGCCAGCAGTCCCCTCCCAGGGACCGATACGCAGTATTTT.

This clonotype occurred a few times. The rearrangement joins TRBV7-2 to TRBJ2-4, with D perhaps matching TRBD2 (6 bases). This CDR3 has 17 residues. Germline CDR1 SGHTA, CDR2 FQGNSA. V was shortened by 1 base and J by 0 bases, with 13 bases between the two germline ends. The CDR3 reads CASSLGGAALAKNIQYF. As DNA, the CDR3 is TGTGCCAGCAGCTTAGGCGGGGCAGCGCTAGCCAAAAACATTCAGTACTTC. Full variable domain (remainder filled in from reference TRBV7-2 and TRBJ2-4): GAGVSQSPSNKVTEKGKDVELRCDPISGHTALYWYRQSLGQGLEFLIYFQGNSAPDKSGLPSDRFSAERTGGSVSTLTIQRTQQEDSAVYLCASSLGGAALAKNIQYFGAGTRLSVL.

The rearrangement links TRBV28 to TRBJ2-2; D gene unclear. Germline values: CDR1 MDHEN, CDR2 SYDVKM. The CDR3 extends over 14 amino acids. V lost 7 bases to trimming and J lost 5 bases, with 14 bases between them. For the CDR3, the DNA is TGTGCCAGCACCCAACAAGGGTGGACCGGGGAGCTGTTTTTT. This codes for CASTQQGWTGELFF. The full variable domain, in which reference TRBV28 and TRBJ2-2 provide the parts outside the CDR3, is DVKVTQSSRYLVKRTGEKVFLECVQDMDHENMFWYRQDPGLGLRLIYFSYDVKMKEKGDIPEGYSVSREKKERFSLILESASTNQTSMYLCASTQQGWTGELFFGEGSRLTVL.

In this sample, this clonotype turned up a few times. The chain couples TRBV20-1 to TRBJ1-1; 9 bases line up with TRBD1. This CDR3 has 12 amino acids. Germline values: CDR1 DFQATT, CDR2 SNEGSKA (reference sequence). After removal of 8 bases from V and 4 bases from J, the junction contained 5 bases not matched to a gene. CDR3 amino acids: CSPDRGGTEAFF. In nucleotides, the CDR3 is TGCAGTCCTGACAGGGGGGGCACTGAAGCTTTCTTT.

In nucleotides, the CDR3 is TGTGCCAGCAGCTCCCGGGACAGCTACTACACCTTC. It encodes CASSSRDSYYTF. The chain carries TRBV5-6 and TRBJ1-2; TRBD1 aligns across 7 bases. This CDR3 comprises 12 residues. V shed 3 bases and J 10 bases; nucleotides not matched to a gene: 6. Germline values: CDR1 SGHDT, CDR2 YYEEEE.

This clonotype was detected only a few times. V usage is TRBV6-6 and J usage is TRBJ2-3; D not certain. This CDR3 has 16 amino acids. Trimming pared 2 bases from V and 0 bases from J, leaving 12 bases between. Germline V CDR1 and CDR2: MNHNY, SVGAGI (reference sequence). The CDR3 spells CASSYLGDPSTDTQYF. CDR3 nucleotides: TGTGCCAGCAGTTACCTGGGCGACCCTAGCACAGATACGCAGTATTTT.

This clonotype occurred a few times. This sequence joins TRBV7-6 and TRBJ1-6; D gene unclear. Between the trimmed V and J ends, which lost 5 bases and 9 bases, there was a span of 11 bases. Germline CDR1 SGHVS, CDR2 FNYEAQ. The CDR3 covers 13 residues. Here the CDR3 reads CASSPDGVSPLHF. The CDR3 DNA sequence: TGTGCCAGCAGCCCCGACGGTGTTTCACCCCTCCACTTT.

This clonotype was observed a few times. J is TRBJ1-2 and V is TRBV25-1, with D possibly matching TRBD1 (6 bases). Germline CDR1 is MGHDK and CDR2 is SYGVNS. V dropped 2 bases and J dropped 2 bases, with 12 bases sitting between them. This CDR3 region has 15 residues. CDR3 sequence reads: CASSEGAGENYGYTF. In nucleotides, the CDR3 is TGTGCCAGCAGTGAAGGCGCAGGGGAGAACTATGGCTACACCTTC.

This clonotype came up many times. J is TRBJ1-5 and V is TRBV7-8; D remains ambiguous. The germline V and J ends were trimmed by 5 bases and 4 bases, with 12 bases remaining between them. Germline loops: CDR1 SGHVS, CDR2 FQNEAQ. CDR3 length equals 14 residues. The CDR3 coding sequence is TGTGCCAGCAGCACCCGGGCCTCTAATCAGCCCCAGCATTTT. It yields the protein CASSTRASNQPQHF.

Many counts were recorded for this clonotype. The gene calls are TRBV6-5 and TRBJ1-1; 8 bases line up with TRBD1. Germline CDR1 is MNHEY and CDR2 is SVGAGI. J was trimmed by 2 bases and V by 4 bases; bases with no gene match: 6. The CDR3 sequence is 15 residues long. The DNA for the CDR3 is TGTGCCAGCAGTTCTGGACAGGGCCTAAACACTGAAGCTTTCTTT. Translating gives CASSSGQGLNTEAFF.

The sample holds a few counts of this clonotype. The chain couples TRBV2 to TRBJ1-1, with D maybe TRBD1 (6 bases). The germline gives CDR1 SNHLY, CDR2 FYNNEI. CDR3 size: 13 residues. Trimming left V 6 bases short and J 7 bases short, with 15 bases between. The CDR3 sequence: CASRQGQFDEAFF. The DNA of the CDR3 is TGTGCCAGCAGGCAAGGACAGTTTGATGAAGCTTTCTTT.

This clonotype is judged large (0.1 to 1%). The gene calls are TRBV6-5 and TRBJ1-2, with TRBD1 as a possible D gene (5 bases). CDR3 size: 15 residues. Trimming removed 6 bases at V and 6 bases at J, with 20 bases between. CDR1 is MNHEY and CDR2 is SVGAGI in the germline V gene. CDR3 coding DNA: TGTGCCAGCAGCCTATACACCGGGACCCCTAATGGCTACACCTTC. Its translation is CASSLYTGTPNGYTF.

This clonotype was seen a few times. The chain joins TRBV5-4 to TRBJ2-3, with a weak D call TRBD2 (5 bases). The CDR3 extends over 15 amino acids. Germline V gene data show CDR1 as SGHNT and CDR2 as YYREEE (reference sequence). Trimming removed 4 bases from V and 5 bases from J, with 17 bases in between. DNA of the CDR3: TGTGCCAGCAGCCTACCTGGGGAGTCCCGAGATACGCAGTATTTT. Translation gives CASSLPGESRDTQYF.

This clonotype was recorded at least ten times. CDR3 amino acids: CASSFRDSNGHIQYF. Written as DNA, the CDR3 is TGTGCCAGCAGCTTCCGGGACTCCAACGGGCACATTCAGTACTTC. The V gene is TRBV7-2, the J gene TRBJ2-4; maybe TRBD2 (6 bases). V shed 3 bases and J shed 8 bases, with 17 bases lying between them. Germline V gene sequence: CDR1 SGHTA, CDR2 FQGNSA. The CDR3 covers 15 residues.

This clonotype has only a few counts. The CDR3 DNA sequence: TGTGCCAGCAGTACTCAGGGAGAAAGCACAGATACGCAGTATTTT. Translated, it gives CASSTQGESTDTQYF. The chain couples TRBV12-3 or TRBV12-4 to TRBJ2-3; tentatively, D is TRBD1 or TRBD2 (5 bases each). Trimming took 5 bases from V and 0 from J, leaving 12 bases between them. This CDR3 is built from 15 residues.

This clonotype is medium-sized within its sample. V is TRBV13 and J is TRBJ2-1; the D gene is possibly TRBD1 (6 bases). V dropped 5 bases and J dropped 11 bases, with 16 bases sitting between them. The CDR3 is 13 amino acids. Germline CDR1 reads PRHDT; CDR2 reads FYEKMQ (reference sequence). The CDR3 nucleotides are TGTGCCAGCAGCCTCCAAGAAGACAGGAAGCAGTTCTTC. Translating it yields CASSLQEDRKQFF.

This clonotype has at least ten counts. V and J are TRBV7-2 and TRBJ1-5; D gene unclear. Germline V lookup: CDR1 SGHTA, CDR2 FQGNSA. V lost 3 bases and J 2 bases, leaving 5 bases between the germline ends. The CDR3 sequence is 13 residues long. The CDR3 nucleotides read TGTGCCAGCAGCTTCGGGGGCAATCAGCCCCAGCATTTT. As protein: CASSFGGNQPQHF.

The chain couples TRBV10-3 to TRBJ2-1; D possibly matches TRBD1 or TRBD2 (5 bases each). CDR3 length: 12 amino acids. Looked up from germline, CDR1 is ENHRY and CDR2 is SYGVKD. V was cut by 5 bases and J by 6 bases, with 8 bases left in between. The CDR3: CAISQGRNEQFF. The CDR3 DNA reads TGTGCCATCAGTCAGGGACGCAATGAGCAGTTCTTC.